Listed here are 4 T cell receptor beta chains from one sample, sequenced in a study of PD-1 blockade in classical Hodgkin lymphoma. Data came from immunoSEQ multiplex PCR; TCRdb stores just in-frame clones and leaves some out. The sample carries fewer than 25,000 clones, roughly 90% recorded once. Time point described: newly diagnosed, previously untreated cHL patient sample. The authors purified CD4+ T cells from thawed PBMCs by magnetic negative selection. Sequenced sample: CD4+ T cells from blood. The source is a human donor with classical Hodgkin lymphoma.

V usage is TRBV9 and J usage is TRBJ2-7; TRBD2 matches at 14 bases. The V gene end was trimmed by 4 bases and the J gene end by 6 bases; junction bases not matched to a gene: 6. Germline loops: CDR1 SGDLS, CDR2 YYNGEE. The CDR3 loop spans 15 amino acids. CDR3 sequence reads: CASSPGLAGVGEQYF. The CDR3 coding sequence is TGTGCCAGCAGCCCGGGACTAGCGGGAGTCGGCGAGCAGTACTTC.

The CDR3 DNA sequence: TGCGCCAGCAGCTTGGGGGCGGAAGAAGCTTTCTTT. Translated, it gives CASSLGAEEAFF. The chain uses TRBV5-1 and TRBJ1-1; no reliable D call. Trimming left V 0 bases short and J 8 bases short, with 8 bases between. In germline, CDR1 is SGHRS, CDR2 YFSETQ. The CDR3 spans 12 residues.

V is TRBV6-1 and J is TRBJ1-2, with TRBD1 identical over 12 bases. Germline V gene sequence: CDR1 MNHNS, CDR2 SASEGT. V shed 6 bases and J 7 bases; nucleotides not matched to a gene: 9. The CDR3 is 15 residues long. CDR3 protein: CASSDQGTGGFGYTF. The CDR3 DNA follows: TGTGCCAGCAGCGACCAGGGGACAGGGGGCTTTGGCTACACCTTC.

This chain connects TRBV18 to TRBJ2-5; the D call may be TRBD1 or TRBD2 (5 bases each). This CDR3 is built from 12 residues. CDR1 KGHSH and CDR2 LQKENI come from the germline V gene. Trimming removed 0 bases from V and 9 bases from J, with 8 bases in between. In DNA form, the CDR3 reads TGTGCCAGCTCACCACCGGGGCGGGCCCAGTACTTC. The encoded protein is CASSPPGRAQYF.